The source of this TCR beta chain is a study of blood T cell repertoires in COVID-19. The data were produced by immunoSEQ multiplex PCR, yet TCRdb's version contains in-frame clones alone and is incomplete. The sample shows about 110,000 clones, less than 80% of them seen only once. This CDR3 has 14 amino acids. The ends were cut back, 5 bases at V and 1 base at J, with 12 bases in the middle. Germline values: CDR1 SGHVS, CDR2 FNYEAQ. Sequencing input: peripheral blood. This receptor was taken from an older man with COVID-19, enrolled during active disease. V is TRBV7-6 and J is TRBJ2-7; D remains ambiguous. CDR3 in amino acids: CASSPDLHSYEQYF. The CDR3 DNA sequence: TGTGCCAGCAGCCCTGACTTACATTCCTACGAGCAGTACTTC.